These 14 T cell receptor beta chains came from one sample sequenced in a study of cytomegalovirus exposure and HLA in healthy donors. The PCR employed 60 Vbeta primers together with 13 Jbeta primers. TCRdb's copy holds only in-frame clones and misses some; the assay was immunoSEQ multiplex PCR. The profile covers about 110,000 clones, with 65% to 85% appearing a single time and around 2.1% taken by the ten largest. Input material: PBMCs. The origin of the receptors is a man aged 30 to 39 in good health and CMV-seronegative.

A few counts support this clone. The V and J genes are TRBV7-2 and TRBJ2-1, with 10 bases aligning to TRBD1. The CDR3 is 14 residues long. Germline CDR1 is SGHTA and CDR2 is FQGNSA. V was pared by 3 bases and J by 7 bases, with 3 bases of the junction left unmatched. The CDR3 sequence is CASSFRTGGNEQFF. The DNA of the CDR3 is TGTGCCAGCAGCTTCCGGACAGGGGGTAATGAGCAGTTCTTC.

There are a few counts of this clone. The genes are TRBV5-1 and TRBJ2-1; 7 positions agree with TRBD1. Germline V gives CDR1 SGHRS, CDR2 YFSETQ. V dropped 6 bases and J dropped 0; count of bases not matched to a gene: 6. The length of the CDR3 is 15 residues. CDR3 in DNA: TGCGCCAGCAACATTCGGGACAGCTCCTACAATGAGCAGTTCTTC. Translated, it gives CASNIRDSSYNEQFF.

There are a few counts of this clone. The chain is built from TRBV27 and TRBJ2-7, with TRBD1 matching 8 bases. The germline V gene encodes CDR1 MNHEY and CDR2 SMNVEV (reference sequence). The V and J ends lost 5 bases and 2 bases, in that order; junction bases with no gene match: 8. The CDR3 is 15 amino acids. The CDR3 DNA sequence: TGTGCCAGCAGTCCCAAAGACAGGGGCCCCTACGAGCAGTACTTC. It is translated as CASSPKDRGPYEQYF.

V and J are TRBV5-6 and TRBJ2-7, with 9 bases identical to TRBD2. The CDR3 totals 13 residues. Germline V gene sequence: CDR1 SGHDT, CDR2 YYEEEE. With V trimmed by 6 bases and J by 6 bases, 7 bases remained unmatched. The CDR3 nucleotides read TGTGCCAGCACCTGGGGACTAGCAACCGAGCAGTACTTC. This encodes CASTWGLATEQYF.

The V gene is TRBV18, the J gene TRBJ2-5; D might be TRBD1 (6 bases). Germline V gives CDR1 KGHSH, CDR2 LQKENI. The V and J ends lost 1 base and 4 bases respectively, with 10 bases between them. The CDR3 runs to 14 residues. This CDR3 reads CASSPLQGSETQYF. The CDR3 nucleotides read TGTGCCAGCTCACCACTCCAGGGGTCAGAGACCCAGTACTTC.

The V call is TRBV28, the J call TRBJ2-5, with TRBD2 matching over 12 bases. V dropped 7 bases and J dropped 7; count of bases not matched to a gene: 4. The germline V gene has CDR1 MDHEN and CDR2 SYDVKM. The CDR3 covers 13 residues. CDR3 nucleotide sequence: TGTGCCAGCAAGTCTAGCGGGAGGGGGACCCAGTACTTC. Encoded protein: CASKSSGRGTQYF. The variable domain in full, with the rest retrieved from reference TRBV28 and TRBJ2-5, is DVKVTQSSRYLVKRTGEKVFLECVQDMDHENMFWYRQDPGLGLRLIYFSYDVKMKEKGDIPEGYSVSREKKERFSLILESASTNQTSMYLCASKSSGRGTQYFGPGTRLLVL.

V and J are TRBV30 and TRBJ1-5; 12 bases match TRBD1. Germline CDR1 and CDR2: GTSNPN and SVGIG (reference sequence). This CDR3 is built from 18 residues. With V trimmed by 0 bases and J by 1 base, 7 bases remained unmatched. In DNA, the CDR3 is TGTGCCTGGAGTGTGGGGACAGGGGGCGCATGGAGCAATCAGCCCCAGCATTTT. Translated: CAWSVGTGGAWSNQPQHF.

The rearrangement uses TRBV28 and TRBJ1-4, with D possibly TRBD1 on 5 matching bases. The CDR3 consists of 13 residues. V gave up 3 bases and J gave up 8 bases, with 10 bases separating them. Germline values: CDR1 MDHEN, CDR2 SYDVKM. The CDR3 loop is CASSLGPREKLFF. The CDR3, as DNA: TGTGCCAGCAGTTTGGGGCCTAGAGAAAAACTGTTTTTT.

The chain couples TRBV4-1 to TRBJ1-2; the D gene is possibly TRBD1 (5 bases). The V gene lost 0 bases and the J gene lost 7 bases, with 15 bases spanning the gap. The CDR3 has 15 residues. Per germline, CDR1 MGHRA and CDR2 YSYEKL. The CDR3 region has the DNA TGCGCCAGCAGCCAAGATTTCGAAGGGGCGTCTGGCTACACCTTC. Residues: CASSQDFEGASGYTF.

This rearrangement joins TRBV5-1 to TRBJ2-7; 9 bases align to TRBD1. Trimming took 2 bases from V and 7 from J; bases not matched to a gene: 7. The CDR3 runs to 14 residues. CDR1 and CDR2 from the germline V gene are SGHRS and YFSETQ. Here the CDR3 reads CASSFNRGRGEQYF. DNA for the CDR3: TGCGCCAGCAGCTTCAACAGGGGGCGAGGTGAGCAGTACTTC.

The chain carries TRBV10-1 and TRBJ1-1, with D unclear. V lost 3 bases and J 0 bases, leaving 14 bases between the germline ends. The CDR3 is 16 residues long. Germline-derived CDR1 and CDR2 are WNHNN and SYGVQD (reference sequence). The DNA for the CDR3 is TGCGCCAGCAGTGAACACGGGGAAACCATGAACACTGAAGCTTTCTTT. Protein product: CASSEHGETMNTEAFF.

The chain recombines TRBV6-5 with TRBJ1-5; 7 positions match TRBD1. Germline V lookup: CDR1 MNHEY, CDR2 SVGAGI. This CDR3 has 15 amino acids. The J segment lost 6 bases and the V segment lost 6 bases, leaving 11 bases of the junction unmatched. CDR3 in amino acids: CASSATGVYAQPQHF. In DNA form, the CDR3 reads TGTGCCAGCAGCGCCACAGGGGTGTATGCTCAGCCCCAGCATTTT.

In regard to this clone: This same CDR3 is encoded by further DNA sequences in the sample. The CDR3 here is CASSPPGGTEAFF. CDR3 DNA: TGTGCCAGCAGCCCACCAGGGGGCACTGAAGCTTTCTTT. The chain combines TRBV7-9 with TRBJ1-1; TRBD1 matches at 7 bases. Germline CDR1 SEHNR, CDR2 FQNEAQ (reference sequence). CDR3 size: 13 residues. V lost 5 bases, J lost 4 bases, and 4 bases stayed unmatched.

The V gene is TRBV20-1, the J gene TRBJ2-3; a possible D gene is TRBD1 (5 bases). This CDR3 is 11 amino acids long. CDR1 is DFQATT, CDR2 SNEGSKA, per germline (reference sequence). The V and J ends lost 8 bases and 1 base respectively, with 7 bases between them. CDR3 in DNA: TGCAGTTCACAGGGCACAGATACGCAGTATTTT. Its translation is CSSQGTDTQYF.